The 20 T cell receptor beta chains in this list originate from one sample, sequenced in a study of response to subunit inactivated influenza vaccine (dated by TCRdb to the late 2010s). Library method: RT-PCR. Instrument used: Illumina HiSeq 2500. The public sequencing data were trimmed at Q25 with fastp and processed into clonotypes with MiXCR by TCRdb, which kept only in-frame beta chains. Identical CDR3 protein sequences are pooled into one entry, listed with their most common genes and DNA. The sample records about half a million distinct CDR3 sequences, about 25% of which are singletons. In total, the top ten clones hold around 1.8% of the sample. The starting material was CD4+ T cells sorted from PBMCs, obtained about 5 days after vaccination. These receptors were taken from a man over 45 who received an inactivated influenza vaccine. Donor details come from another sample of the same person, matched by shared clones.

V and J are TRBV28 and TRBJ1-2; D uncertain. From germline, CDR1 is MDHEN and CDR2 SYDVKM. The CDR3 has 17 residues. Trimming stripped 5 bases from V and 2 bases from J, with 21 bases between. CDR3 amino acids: CASSLLPRLNPNYGYTF. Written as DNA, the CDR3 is TGTGCCAGCAGTCTATTACCCCGGTTAAACCCCAACTATGGCTACACCTTC.

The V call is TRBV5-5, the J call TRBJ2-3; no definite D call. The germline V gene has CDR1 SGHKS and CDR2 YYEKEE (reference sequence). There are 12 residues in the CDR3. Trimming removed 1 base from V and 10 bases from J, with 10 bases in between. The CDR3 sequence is CASSLLSEAQYF. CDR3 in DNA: TGTGCCAGCAGCTTGTTATCCGAGGCGCAGTATTTT.

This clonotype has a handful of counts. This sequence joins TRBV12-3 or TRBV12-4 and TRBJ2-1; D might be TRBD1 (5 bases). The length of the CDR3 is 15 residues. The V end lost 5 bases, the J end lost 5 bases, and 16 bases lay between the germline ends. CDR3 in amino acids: CASSGAEVADNEQFF. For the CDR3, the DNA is TGTGCCAGCAGTGGGGCAGAGGTGGCTGACAATGAGCAGTTCTTC.

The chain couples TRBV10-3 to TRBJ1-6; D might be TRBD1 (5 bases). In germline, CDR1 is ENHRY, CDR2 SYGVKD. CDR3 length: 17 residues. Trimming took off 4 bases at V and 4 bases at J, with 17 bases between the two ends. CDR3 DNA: TGTGCCATCAGTGCGAGGCAGGGTTACGAATATAATTCACCCCTCCACTTT. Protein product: CAISARQGYEYNSPLHF.

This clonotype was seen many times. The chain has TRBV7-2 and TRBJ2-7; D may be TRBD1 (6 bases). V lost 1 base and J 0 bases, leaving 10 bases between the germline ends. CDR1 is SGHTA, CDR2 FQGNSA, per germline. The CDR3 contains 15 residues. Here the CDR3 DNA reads TGTGCCAGCAGCTTAGGGCAGGGGAGCTCCTACGAGCAGTACTTC. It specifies CASSLGQGSSYEQYF.

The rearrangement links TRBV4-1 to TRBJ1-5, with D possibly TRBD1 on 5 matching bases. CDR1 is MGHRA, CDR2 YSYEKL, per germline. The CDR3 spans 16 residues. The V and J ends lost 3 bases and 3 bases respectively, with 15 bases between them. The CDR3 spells CASSQNPGLPNQPQHF. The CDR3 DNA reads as TGCGCCAGCAGCCAGAATCCGGGACTCCCCAATCAGCCCCAGCATTTT.

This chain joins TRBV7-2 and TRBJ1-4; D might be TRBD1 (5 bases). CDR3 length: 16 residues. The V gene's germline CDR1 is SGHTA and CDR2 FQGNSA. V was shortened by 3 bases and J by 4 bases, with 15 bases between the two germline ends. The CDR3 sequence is CASSFLPTGGNEKLFF. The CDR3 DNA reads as TGTGCCAGCAGCTTCCTACCTACAGGCGGTAATGAAAAACTGTTTTTT.

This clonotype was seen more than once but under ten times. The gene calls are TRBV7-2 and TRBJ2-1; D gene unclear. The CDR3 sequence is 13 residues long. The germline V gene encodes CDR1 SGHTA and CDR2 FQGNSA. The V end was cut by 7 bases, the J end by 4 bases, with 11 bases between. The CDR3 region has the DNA TGTGCCAGCAAATCAGAAATATACAATGAGCAGTTCTTC. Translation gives CASKSEIYNEQFF.

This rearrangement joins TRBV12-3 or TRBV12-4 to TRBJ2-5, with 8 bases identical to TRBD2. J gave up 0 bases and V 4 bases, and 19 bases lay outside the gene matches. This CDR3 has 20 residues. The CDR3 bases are TGTGCCAGCAGTTCCGGACTATGGCGGGGGGCCAAACCCTACCAAGAGACCCAGTACTTC. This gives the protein CASSSGLWRGAKPYQETQYF.

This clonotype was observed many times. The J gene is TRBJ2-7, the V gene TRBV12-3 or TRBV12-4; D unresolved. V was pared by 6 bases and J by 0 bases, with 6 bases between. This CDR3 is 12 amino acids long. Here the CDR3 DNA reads TGTGCCAGCAGCCGAAGCTCCTACGAGCAGTACTTC. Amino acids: CASSRSSYEQYF.

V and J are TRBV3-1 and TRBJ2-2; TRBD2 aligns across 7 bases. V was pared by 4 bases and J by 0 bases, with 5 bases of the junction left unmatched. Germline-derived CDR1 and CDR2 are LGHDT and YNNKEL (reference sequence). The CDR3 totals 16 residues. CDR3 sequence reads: CASSPRDYSNTGELFF. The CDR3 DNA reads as TGTGCCAGCAGCCCTCGGGACTACTCGAACACCGGGGAGCTGTTTTTT. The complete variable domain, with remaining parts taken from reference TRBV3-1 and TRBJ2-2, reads DTAVSQTPKYLVTQMGNDKSIKCEQNLGHDTMYWYKQDSKKFLKIMFSYNNKELIINETVPNRFSPKSPDKAHLNLHINSLELGDSAVYFCASSPRDYSNTGELFFGEGSRLTVL.

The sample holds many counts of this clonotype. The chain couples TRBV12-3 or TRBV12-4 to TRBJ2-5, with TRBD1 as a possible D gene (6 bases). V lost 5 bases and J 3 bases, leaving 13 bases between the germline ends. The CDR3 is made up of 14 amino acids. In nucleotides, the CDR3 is TGTGCCAGCAGTACCCGGACAGCCAAAGAGACCCAGTACTTC. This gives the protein CASSTRTAKETQYF.

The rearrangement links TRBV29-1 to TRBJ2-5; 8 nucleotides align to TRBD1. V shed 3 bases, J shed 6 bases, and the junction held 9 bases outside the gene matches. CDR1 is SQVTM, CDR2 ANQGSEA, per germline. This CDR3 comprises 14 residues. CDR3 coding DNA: TGCAGCGTTGATACGGCAGGGGGCTTGAAGACCCAGTACTTC. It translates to CSVDTAGGLKTQYF. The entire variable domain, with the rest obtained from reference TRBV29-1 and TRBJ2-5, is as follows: SAVISQKPSRDICQRGTSLTIQCQVDSQVTMMFWYRQQPGQSLTLIATANQGSEATYESGFVIDKFPISRPNLTFSTLTVSNMSPEDSSIYLCSVDTAGGLKTQYFGPGTRLLVL.

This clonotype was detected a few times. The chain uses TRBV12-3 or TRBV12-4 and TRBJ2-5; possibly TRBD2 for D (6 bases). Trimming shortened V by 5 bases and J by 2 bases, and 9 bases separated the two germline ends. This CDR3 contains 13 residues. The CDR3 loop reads CASSGDLQETQYF. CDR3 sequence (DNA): TGTGCCAGCAGTGGGGACTTACAAGAGACCCAGTACTTC.

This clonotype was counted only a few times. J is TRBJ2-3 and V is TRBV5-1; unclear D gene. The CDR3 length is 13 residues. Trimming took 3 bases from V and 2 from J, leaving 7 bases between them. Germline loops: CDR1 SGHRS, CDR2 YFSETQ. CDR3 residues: CASSYSATDTQYF. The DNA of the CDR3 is TGCGCCAGCAGCTACTCGGCCACAGATACGCAGTATTTT.

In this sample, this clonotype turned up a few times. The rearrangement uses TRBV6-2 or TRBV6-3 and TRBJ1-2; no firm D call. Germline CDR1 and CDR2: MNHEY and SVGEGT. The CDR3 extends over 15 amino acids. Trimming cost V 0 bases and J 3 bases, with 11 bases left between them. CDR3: CASSYSLRVDYGYTF. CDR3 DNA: TGTGCCAGCAGTTACTCGTTGAGGGTTGACTATGGCTACACCTTC.

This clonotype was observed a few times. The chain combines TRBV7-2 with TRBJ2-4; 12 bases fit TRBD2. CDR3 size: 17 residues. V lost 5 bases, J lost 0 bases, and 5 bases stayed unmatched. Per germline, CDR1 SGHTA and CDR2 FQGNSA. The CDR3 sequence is CASSPSSGRVAKNIQYF. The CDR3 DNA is TGTGCCAGCAGCCCTTCTAGCGGGAGGGTAGCCAAAAACATTCAGTACTTC.

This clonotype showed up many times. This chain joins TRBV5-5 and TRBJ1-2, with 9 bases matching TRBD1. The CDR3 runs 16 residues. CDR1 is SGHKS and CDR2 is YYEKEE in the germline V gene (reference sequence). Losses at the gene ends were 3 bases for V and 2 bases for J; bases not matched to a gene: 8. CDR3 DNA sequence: TGTGCCAGCAGCTCACATAACAGGGGGCCCAACTATGGCTACACCTTC. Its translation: CASSSHNRGPNYGYTF. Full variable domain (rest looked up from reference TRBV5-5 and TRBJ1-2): DAGVTQSPTHLIKTRGQQVTLRCSPISGHKSVSWYQQVLGQGPQFIFQYYEKEERGRGNFPDRFSARQFPNYSSELNVNALLLGDSALYLCASSSHNRGPNYGYTFGSGTRLTVV.

This CDR3 is CASSVERGPGGEQYF. The CDR3 DNA is TGTGCCAGCAGCGTAGAAAGGGGGCCAGGCGGCGAGCAGTACTTC. This chain connects TRBV9 to TRBJ2-7, with TRBD1 matching 7 bases. The germline CDR1 and CDR2 sequences are SGDLS and YYNGEE. With 0 bases clipped from V and 6 bases from J, the junction kept 9 bases outside the gene matches. The CDR3 sequence is 15 residues long.

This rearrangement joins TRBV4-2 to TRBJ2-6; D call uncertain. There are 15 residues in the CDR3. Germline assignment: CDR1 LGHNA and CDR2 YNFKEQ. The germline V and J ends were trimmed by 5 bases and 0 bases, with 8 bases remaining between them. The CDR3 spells CASSSTFSGANVLTF. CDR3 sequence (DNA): TGTGCCAGCAGCTCTACTTTCTCTGGGGCCAACGTCCTGACTTTC.